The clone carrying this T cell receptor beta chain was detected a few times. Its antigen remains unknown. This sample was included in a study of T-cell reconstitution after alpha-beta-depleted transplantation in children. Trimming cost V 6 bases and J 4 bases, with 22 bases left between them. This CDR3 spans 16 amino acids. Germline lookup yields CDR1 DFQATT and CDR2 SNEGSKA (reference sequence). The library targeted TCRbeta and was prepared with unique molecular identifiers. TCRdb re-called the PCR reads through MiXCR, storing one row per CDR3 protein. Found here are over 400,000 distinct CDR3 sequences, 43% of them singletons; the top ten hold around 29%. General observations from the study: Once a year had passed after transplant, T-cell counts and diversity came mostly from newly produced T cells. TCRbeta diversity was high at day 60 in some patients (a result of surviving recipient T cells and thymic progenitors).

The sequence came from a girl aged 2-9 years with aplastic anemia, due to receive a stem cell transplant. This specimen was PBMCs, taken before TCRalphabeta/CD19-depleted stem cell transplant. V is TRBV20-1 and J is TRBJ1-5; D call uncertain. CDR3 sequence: CSAPTPSTGLNQPQHF. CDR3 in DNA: TGCAGTGCCCCTACCCCATCGACCGGGCTTAATCAGCCCCAGCATTTT.